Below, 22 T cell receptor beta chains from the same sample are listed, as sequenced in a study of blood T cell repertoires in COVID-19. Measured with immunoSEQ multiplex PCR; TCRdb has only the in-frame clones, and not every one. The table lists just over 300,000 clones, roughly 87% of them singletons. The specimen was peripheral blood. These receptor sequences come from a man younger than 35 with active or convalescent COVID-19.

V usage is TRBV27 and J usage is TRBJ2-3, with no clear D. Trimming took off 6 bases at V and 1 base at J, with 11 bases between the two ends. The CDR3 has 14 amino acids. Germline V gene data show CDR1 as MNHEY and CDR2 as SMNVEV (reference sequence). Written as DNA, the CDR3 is TGTGCCAGCAGCCAACAGAGCCGCACAGATACGCAGTATTTT. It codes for CASSQQSRTDTQYF.

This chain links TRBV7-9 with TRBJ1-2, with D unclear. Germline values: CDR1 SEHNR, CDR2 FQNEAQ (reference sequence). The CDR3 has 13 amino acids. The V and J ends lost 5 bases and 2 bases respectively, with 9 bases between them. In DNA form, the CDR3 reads TGTGCCAGCAGCCAGAACGAAAACTATGGCTACACCTTC. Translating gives CASSQNENYGYTF.

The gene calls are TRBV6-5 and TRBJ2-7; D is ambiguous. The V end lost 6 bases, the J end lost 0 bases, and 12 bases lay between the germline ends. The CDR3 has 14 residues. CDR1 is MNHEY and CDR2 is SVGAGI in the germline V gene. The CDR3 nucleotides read TGTGCCAGCAGCCGCAACGGTCTCTCCTACGAGCAGTACTTC. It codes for CASSRNGLSYEQYF.

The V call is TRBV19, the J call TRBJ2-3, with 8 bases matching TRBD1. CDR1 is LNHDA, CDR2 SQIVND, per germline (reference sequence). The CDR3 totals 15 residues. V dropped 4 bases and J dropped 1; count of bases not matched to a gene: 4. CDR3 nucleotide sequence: TGTGCCAGTAGTAAGCCGGGACAGGGCACAGATACGCAGTATTTT. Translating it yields CASSKPGQGTDTQYF.

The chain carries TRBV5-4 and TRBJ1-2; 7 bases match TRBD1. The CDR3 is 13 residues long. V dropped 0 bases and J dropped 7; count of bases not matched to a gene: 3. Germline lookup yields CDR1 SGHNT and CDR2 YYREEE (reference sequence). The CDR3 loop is CASSLGQGFGYTF. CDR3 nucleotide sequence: TGTGCCAGCAGCTTGGGACAGGGATTTGGCTACACCTTC.

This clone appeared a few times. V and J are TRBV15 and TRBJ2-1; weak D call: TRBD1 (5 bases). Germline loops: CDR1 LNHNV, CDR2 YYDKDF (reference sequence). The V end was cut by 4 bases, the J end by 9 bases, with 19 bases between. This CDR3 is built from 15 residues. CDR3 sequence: CATSTHTTGRAEQFF. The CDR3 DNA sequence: TGTGCCACCAGCACCCACACAACGGGCAGGGCTGAGCAGTTCTTC.

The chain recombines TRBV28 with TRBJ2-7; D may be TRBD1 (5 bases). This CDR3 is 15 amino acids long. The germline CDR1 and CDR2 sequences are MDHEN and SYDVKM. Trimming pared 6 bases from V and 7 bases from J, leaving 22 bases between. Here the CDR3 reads CASSLWYRTTKEQYF. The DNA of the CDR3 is TGTGCCAGCAGCTTGTGGTACAGGACAACGAAGGAGCAGTACTTC.

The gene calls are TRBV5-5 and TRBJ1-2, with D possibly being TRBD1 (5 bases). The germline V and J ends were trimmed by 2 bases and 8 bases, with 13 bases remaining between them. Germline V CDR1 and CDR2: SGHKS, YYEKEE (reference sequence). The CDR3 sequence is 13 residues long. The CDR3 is CASSFDSSGGYTF. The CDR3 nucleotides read TGTGCCAGCAGCTTCGACAGCTCCGGCGGCTACACCTTC.

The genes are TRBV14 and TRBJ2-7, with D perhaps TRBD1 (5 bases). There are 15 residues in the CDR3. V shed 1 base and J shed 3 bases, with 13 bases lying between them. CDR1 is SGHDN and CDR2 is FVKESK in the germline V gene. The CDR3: CASSQVDTAIYEQYF. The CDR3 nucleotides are TGTGCCAGCAGCCAAGTGGACACGGCAATCTACGAGCAGTACTTC. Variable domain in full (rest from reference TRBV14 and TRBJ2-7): EAGVTQFPSHSVIEKGQTVTLRCDPISGHDNLYWYRRVMGKEIKFLLHFVKESKQDESGMPNNRFLAERTGGTYSTLKVQPAELEDSGVYFCASSQVDTAIYEQYFGPGTRLTVT.

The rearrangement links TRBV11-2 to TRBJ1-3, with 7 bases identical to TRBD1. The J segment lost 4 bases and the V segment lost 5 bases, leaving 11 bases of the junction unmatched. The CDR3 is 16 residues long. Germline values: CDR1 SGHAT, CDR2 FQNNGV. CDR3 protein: CASSLRQGSRGNTIYF. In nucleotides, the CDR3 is TGTGCCAGCAGCCTACGACAGGGTTCTAGGGGAAACACCATATATTTT.

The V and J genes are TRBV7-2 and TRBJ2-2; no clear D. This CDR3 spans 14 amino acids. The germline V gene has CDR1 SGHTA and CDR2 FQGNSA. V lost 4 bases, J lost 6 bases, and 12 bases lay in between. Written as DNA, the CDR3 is TGTGCCAGCAGCTCCTTCGCGCAGGCCGGGGAGCTGTTTTTT. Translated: CASSSFAQAGELFF. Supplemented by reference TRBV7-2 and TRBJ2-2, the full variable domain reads GAGVSQSPSNKVTEKGKDVELRCDPISGHTALYWYRQSLGQGLEFLIYFQGNSAPDKSGLPSDRFSAERTGGSVSTLTIQRTQQEDSAVYLCASSSFAQAGELFFGEGSRLTVL.

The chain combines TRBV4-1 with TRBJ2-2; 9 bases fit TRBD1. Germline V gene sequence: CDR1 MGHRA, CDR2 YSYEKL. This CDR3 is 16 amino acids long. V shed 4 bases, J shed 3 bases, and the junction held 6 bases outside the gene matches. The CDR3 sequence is CASSLDRGGYTGELFF. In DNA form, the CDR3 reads TGCGCCAGCAGCCTCGACAGGGGGGGCTACACCGGGGAGCTGTTTTTT.

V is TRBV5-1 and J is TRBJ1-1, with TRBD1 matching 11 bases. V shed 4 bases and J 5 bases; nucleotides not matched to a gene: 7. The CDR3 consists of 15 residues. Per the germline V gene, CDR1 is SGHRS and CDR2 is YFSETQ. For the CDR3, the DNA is TGCGCCAGCAGCGCAGGACAGGGGGCGAGAACTGAAGCTTTCTTT. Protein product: CASSAGQGARTEAFF.

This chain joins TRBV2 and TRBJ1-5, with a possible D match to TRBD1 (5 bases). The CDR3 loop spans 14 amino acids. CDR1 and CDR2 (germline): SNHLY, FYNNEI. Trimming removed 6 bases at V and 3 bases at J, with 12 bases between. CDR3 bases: TGTGCCAGCAGCCCCGGACAAGACAATCAGCCCCAGCATTTT. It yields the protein CASSPGQDNQPQHF. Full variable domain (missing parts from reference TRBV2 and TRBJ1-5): EPEVTQTPSHQVTQMGQEVILRCVPISNHLYFYWYRQILGQKVEFLVSFYNNEISEKSEIFDDQFSVERPDGSNFTLKIRSTKLEDSAMYFCASSPGQDNQPQHFGDGTRLSIL.

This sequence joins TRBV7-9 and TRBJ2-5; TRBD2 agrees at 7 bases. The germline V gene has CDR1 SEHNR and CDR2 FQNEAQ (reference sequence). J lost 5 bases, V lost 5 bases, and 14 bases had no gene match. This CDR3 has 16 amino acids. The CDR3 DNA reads TGTGCCAGCAGCGAACCTAGCGGAGTAATTCGGGAGACCCAGTACTTC. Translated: CASSEPSGVIRETQYF.

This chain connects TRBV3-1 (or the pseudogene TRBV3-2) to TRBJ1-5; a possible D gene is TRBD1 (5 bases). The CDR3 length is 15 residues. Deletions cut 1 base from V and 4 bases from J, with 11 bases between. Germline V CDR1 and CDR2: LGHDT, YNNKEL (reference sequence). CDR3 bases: TGTGCCAGCAGCCAAGGGACACGGTTGAATCAGCCCCAGCATTTT. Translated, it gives CASSQGTRLNQPQHF.

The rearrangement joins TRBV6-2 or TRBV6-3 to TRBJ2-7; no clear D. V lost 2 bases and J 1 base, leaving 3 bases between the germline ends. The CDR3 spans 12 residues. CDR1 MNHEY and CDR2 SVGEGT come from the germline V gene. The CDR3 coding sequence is TGTGCCAGCAGTTACACTTCCTACGAGCAGTACTTC. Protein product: CASSYTSYEQYF.

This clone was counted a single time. The CDR3 DNA follows: TGTGCCAGCACCGGGGAACCAAACACCGGGGAGCTGTTTTTT. Translated: CASTGEPNTGELFF. This chain uses TRBV5-4 with TRBJ2-2; the D gene is possibly TRBD2 (5 bases). The CDR3 is 14 amino acids. V gave up 6 bases and J gave up 2 bases, with 11 bases separating them. CDR1 and CDR2 from the germline V gene are SGHNT and YYREEE (reference sequence).

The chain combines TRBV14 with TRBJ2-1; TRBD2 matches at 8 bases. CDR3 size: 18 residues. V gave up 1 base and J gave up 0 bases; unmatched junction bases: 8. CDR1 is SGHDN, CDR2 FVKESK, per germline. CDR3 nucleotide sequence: TGTGCCAGCAGCCAAGGCCCTAGCGGGCTGAGCTCCTACAATGAGCAGTTCTTC. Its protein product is CASSQGPSGLSSYNEQFF.

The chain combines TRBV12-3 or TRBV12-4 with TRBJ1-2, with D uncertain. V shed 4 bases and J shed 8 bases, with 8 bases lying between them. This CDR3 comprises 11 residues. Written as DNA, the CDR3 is TGTGCCAGCAGTTCCCTCAGGGGCTACACCTTC. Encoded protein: CASSSLRGYTF.

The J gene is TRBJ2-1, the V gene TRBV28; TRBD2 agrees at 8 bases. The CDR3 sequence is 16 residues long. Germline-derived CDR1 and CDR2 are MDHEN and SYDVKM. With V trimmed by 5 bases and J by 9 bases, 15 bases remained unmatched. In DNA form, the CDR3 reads TGTGCCAGCAGTGAGCTCGGGCTAGCGGGTGCCGGTGAGCAGTTCTTC. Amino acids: CASSELGLAGAGEQFF.

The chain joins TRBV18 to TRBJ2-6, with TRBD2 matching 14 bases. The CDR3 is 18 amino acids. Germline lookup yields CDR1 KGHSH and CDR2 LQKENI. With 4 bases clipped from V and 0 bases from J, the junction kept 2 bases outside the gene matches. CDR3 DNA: TGTGCCAGCTCACGAGGACTAGCGGGGGGCTCTGGGGCCAACGTCCTGACTTTC. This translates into CASSRGLAGGSGANVLTF.